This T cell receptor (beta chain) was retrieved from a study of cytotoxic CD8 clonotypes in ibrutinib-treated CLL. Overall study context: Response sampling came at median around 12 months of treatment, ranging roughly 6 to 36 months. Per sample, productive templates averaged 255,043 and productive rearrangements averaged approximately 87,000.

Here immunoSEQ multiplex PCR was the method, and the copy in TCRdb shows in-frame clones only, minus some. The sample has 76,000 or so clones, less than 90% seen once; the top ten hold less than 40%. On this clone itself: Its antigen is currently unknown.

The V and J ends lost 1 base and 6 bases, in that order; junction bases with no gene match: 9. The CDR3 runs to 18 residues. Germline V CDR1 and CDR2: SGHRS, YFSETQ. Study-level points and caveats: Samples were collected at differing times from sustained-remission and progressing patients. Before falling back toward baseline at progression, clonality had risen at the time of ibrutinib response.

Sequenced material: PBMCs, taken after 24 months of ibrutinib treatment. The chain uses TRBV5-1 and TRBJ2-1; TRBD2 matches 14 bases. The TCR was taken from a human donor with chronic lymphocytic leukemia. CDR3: CASSLMPSGLAGGNEQFF. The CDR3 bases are TGCGCCAGCAGCTTGATGCCGAGTGGACTAGCGGGAGGCAATGAGCAGTTCTTC.